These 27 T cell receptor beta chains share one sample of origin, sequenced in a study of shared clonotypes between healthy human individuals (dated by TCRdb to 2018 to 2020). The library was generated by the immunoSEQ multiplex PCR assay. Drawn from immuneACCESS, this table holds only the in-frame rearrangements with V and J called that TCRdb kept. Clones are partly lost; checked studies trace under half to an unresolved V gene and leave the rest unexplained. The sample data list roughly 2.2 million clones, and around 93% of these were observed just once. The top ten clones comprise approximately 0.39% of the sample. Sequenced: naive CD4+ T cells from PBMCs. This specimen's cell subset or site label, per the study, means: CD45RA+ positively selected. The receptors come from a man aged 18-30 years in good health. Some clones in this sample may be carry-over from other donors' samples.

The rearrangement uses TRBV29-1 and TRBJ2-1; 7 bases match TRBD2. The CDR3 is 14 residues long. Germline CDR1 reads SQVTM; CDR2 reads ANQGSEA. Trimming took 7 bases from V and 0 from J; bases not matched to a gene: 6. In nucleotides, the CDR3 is TGCAGCGGTGTAGCGGGTTTCTCCTACAATGAGCAGTTCTTC. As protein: CSGVAGFSYNEQFF.

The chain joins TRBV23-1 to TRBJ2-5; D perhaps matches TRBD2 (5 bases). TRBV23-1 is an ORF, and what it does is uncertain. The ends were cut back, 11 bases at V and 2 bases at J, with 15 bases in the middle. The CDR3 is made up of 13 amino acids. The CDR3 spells CAGRSSKQETQYF. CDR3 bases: TGCGCCGGGCGGTCTAGCAAACAAGAGACCCAGTACTTC.

The CDR3 reads CASSADREPYEQYF. CDR3 coding DNA: TGTGCCAGCAGCGCGGACAGGGAACCCTACGAGCAGTACTTC. The chain links TRBV7-9 to TRBJ2-7, with 8 nucleotides matching TRBD1. Trimming removed 5 bases from V and 2 bases from J; junction bases left unmatched: 5. From germline, CDR1 is SEHNR and CDR2 FQNEAQ (reference sequence). CDR3 length equals 14 residues.

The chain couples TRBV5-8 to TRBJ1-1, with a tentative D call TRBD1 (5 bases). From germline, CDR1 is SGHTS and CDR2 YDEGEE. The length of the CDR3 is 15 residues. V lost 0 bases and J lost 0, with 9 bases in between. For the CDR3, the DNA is TGTGCCAGCAGCTTGGGACAGACCTTGAACACTGAAGCTTTCTTT. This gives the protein CASSLGQTLNTEAFF.

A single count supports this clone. CDR3 in amino acids: CASRESGFSYEQYF. The DNA of the CDR3 is TGTGCCAGCCGGGAATCAGGGTTCTCCTACGAGCAGTACTTC. This chain connects TRBV6-5 to TRBJ2-7, with D possibly called TRBD1 or TRBD2 (5 bases each). V lost 8 bases, J lost 0 bases, and 14 bases lay in between. This CDR3 spans 14 amino acids. CDR1 and CDR2 (germline): MNHEY, SVGAGI.

CDR3 residues: CASSFNNEQFF. CDR3 bases: TGTGCCAGCAGCTTTAACAATGAGCAGTTCTTC. V is TRBV11-2 and J is TRBJ2-1; D is ambiguous. Trimming pared 3 bases from V and 5 bases from J, leaving 2 bases between. Germline V lookup: CDR1 SGHAT, CDR2 FQNNGV. This CDR3 comprises 11 residues.

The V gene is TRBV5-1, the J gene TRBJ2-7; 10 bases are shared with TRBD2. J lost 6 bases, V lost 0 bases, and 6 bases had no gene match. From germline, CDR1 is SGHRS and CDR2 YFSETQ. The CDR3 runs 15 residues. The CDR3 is CASSLEEREGGEQYF. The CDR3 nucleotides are TGCGCCAGCAGCTTGGAAGAGCGGGAGGGCGGCGAGCAGTACTTC.

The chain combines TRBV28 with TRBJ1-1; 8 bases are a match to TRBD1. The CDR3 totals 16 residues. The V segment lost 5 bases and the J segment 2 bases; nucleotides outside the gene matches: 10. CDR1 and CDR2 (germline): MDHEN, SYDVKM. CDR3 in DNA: TGTGCCAGCAGTGCGCCTCCAGGACAGGGAAACACTGAAGCTTTCTTT. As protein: CASSAPPGQGNTEAFF.

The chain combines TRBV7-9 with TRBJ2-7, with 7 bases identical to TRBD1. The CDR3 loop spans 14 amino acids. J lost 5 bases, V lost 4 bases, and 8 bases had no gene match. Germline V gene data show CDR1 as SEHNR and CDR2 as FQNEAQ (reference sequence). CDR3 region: CASSSTGYGHEQYF. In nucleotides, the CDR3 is TGTGCCAGCAGCTCGACAGGGTACGGGCACGAGCAGTACTTC. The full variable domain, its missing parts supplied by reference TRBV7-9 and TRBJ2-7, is DTGVSQNPRHKITKRGQNVTFRCDPISEHNRLYWYRQTLGQGPEFLTYFQNEAQLEKSRLLSDRFSAERPKGSFSTLEIQRTEQGDSAMYLCASSSTGYGHEQYFGPGTRLTVT.

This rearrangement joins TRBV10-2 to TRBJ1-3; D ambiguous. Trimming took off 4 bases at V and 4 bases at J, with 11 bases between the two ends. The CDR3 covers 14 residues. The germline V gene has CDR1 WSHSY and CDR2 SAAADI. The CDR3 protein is CASSARESGNTIYF. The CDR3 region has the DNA TGCGCCAGCAGTGCTAGGGAATCAGGAAACACCATATATTTT.

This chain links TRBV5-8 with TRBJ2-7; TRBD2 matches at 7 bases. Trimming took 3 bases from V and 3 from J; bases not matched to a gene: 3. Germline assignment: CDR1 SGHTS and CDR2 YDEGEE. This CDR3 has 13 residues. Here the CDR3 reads CASSWGGVYEQYF. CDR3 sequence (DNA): TGTGCCAGCAGCTGGGGGGGAGTCTACGAGCAGTACTTC.

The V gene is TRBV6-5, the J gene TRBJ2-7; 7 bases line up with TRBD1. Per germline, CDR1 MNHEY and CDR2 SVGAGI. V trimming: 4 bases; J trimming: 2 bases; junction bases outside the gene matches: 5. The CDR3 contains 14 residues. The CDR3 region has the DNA TGTGCCAGCAGTTTCGACAGGGCCACCTACGAGCAGTACTTC. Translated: CASSFDRATYEQYF.

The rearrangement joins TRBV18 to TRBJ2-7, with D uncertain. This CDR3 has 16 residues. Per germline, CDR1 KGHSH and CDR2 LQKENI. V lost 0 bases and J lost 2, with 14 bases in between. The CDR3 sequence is CASSPPLSPIPYEQYF. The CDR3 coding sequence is TGTGCCAGCTCACCACCGTTAAGTCCTATCCCCTACGAGCAGTACTTC.

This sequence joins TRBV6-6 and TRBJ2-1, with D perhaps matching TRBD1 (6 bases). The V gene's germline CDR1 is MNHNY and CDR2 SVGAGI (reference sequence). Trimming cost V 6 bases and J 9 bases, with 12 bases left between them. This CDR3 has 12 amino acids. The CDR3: CASRPTGFEQFF. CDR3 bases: TGTGCCAGCAGGCCCACAGGGTTTGAGCAGTTCTTC.

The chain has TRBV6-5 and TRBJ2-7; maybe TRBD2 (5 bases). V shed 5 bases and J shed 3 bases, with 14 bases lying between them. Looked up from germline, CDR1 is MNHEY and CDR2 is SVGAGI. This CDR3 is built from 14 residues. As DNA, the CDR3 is TGTGCCAGCAGTAAGAGGACTCCTGGCTACGAGCAGTACTTC. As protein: CASSKRTPGYEQYF.

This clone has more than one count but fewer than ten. This CDR3 reads CAGGRTSNQPQHF. CDR3 nucleotides: TGTGCCGGAGGACGGACTAGCAATCAGCCCCAGCATTTT. The chain joins TRBV6-6 to TRBJ1-5; D remains ambiguous. CDR3 length: 13 residues. CDR1 is MNHNY, CDR2 SVGAGI, per germline (reference sequence). Trimming left V 11 bases short and J 0 bases short, with 11 bases between.

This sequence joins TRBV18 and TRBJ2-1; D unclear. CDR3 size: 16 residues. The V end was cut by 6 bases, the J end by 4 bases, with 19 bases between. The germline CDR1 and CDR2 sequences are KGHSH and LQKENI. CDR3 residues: CASSLRSGSQYNEQFF. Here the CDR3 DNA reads TGTGCCAGCTCTTTGCGTTCTGGTAGTCAGTACAATGAGCAGTTCTTC.

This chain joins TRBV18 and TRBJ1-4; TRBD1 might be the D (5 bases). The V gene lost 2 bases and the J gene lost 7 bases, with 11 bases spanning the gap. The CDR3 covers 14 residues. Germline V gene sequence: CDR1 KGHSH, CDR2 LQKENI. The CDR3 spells CASSPTRDGEKLFF. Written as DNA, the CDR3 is TGTGCCAGCTCACCAACCAGGGATGGTGAAAAACTGTTTTTT.

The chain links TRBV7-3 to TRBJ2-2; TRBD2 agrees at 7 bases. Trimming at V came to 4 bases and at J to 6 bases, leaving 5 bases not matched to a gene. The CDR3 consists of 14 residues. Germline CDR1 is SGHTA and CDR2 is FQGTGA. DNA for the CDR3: TGTGCCAGCAGCTCTAAGACTAGCTCCGGGGAGCTGTTTTTT. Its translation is CASSSKTSSGELFF.

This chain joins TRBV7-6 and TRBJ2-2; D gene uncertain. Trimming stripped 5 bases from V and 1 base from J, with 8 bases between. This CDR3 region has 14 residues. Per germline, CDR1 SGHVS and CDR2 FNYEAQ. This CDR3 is CASSPNRNTGELFF. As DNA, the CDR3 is TGTGCCAGCAGCCCAAATCGGAACACCGGGGAGCTGTTTTTT.

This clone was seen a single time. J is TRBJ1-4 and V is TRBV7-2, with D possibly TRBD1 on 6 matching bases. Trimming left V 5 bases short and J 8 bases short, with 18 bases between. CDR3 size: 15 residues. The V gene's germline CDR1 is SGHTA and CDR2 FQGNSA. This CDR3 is CASSAVGGAGEKLFF. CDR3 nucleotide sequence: TGTGCCAGCAGCGCTGTCGGGGGCGCAGGGGAAAAACTGTTTTTT.

The CDR3 region is CASSRGQGWPNEQFF. The DNA for the CDR3 is TGTGCCAGCAGCCGGGGACAGGGATGGCCTAATGAGCAGTTCTTC. V is TRBV5-4 and J is TRBJ2-1; 9 bases match TRBD1. The CDR3 totals 15 residues. Trimming cost V 4 bases and J 7 bases; bases outside gene matches: 9. The germline V gene has CDR1 SGHNT and CDR2 YYREEE (reference sequence).

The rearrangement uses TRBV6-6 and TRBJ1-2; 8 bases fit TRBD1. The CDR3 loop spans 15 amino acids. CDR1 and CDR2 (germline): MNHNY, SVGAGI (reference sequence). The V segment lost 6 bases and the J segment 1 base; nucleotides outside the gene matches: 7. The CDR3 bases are TGTGCCAGCAGGGGAGGGACAGGAATTAACTATGGCTACACCTTC. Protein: CASRGGTGINYGYTF.

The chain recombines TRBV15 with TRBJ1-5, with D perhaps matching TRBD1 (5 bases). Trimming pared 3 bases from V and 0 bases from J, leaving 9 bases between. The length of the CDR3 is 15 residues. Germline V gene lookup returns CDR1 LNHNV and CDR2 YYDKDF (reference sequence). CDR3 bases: TGTGCCACCAGCAGGGGGGGTTATAGCAATCAGCCCCAGCATTTT. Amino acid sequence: CATSRGGYSNQPQHF.

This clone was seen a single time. The CDR3 bases are TGTGCCAGCAGCTGGGGCCTCAGGGGAACCGGGGAGCTGTTTTTT. Its translation: CASSWGLRGTGELFF. J is TRBJ2-2 and V is TRBV5-6; D possibly corresponds to TRBD1 (6 bases). The CDR3 runs to 15 residues. The V end was cut by 3 bases, the J end by 5 bases, with 14 bases between. Germline loops: CDR1 SGHDT, CDR2 YYEEEE.

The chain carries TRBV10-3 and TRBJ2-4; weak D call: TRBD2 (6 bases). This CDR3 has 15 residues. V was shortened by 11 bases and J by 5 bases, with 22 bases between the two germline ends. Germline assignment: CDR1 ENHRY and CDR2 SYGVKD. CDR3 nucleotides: TGTGCCGTCGGGGCCTACGGGAGCAGAGAAAACATTCAGTACTTC. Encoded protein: CAVGAYGSRENIQYF.

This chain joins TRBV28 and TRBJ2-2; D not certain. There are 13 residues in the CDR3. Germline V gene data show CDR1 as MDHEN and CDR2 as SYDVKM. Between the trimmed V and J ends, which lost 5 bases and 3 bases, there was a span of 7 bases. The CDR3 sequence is CASSVVYTGELFF. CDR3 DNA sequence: TGTGCCAGCAGTGTAGTGTACACCGGGGAGCTGTTTTTT.